This T cell receptor beta chain was found in a study of vaccination and CD4 T cells after COVID-19. Whole-study context: Stimulation of cells relied on overlapping spike peptides derived from SARS-CoV-2, HCoV-NL63, HCoV-OC43 and HCoV-229E. A CEFX pool, an HIV-1 Nef pool, or no peptide went to control cultures.

Sequencing of DNA taken from cultured CD4+ T cells relied on the Oncomine TCR Beta short-read assay. TCRdb reprocessed the PCR reads via MiXCR and lists one record per CDR3 protein. Here the sample spans approximately 12,000 distinct CDR3 sequences, approximately 61% being singletons. Treatment here: approximately 10-day PBMC culture with coronavirus spike peptide pools or control peptides (ViraFEST assay). Culture conditions combined two million PBMCs per well with 9.5 to 10 IU/ml IL-2 and 8.5 to 10 ug/ml peptide pools. Fresh IL-2 medium was used to replace half of the medium on days 3 and 7. The CDR3 is made up of 17 amino acids. The germline CDR1 and CDR2 sequences are SGHNT and YYREEE (reference sequence). Trimming cost V 0 bases and J 0 bases, with 10 bases left between them. Notes on this clonotype: Its target is not known.

Sequencing was performed on CD4+ T cells from blood, cultured in vitro. The receptor comes from a human donor who had recovered from COVID-19. The genes are TRBV5-4 and TRBJ2-6; D not resolved. DNA for the CDR3: TGTGCCAGCAGCTTGGCCGACGGTCTCTCTGGGGCCAACGTCCTGACTTTC. It encodes CASSLADGLSGANVLTF.